The clone carrying this T cell receptor beta chain came up many times. According to the study, TCR beta libraries were built with iRepertoire HTBI primers and CDR3-region Arm-PCR. Original analysis: Across the samples, identification revealed about 62 TRBV and some 14 TRBJ segments. TCRdb re-analysed the multiplex PCR reads in MiXCR, keeping a single row per CDR3 protein. The V and J calls and clone size come from TCRdb's table, not from the authors' own analysis. The repertoire has about 380,000 distinct CDR3 sequences, around a sixth of them found once; the top ten carry approximately 21%. This CDR3 is 15 amino acids long. The V gene lost 4 bases and the J gene lost 5 bases, with 15 bases spanning the gap. Germline V lookup: CDR1 LGHDT, CDR2 YNNKEL (reference sequence). Regarding time point: newly diagnosed GD, antithyroid drugs for less than 3 months. Extracted PBMC RNA gave rise to the TCR library. Approximately 8.6-milliliter peripheral blood samples went into EDTA tubes.

The data originate from a study of regulatory T cells in long-lasting Graves disease. The V and J genes are TRBV3-1 and TRBJ2-1, with D perhaps TRBD1 or TRBD2 (6 bases each). This specimen was peripheral blood mononuclear cells (PBMCs), taken at new diagnosis, from a patient treated with antithyroid drugs. The clonotype comes from a female donor with Graves disease. The CDR3 loop reads CASSLRGPGNNEQFF. In nucleotides, the CDR3 is TGTGCCAGCAGCCTACGGGGGCCGGGGAACAATGAGCAGTTCTTC.